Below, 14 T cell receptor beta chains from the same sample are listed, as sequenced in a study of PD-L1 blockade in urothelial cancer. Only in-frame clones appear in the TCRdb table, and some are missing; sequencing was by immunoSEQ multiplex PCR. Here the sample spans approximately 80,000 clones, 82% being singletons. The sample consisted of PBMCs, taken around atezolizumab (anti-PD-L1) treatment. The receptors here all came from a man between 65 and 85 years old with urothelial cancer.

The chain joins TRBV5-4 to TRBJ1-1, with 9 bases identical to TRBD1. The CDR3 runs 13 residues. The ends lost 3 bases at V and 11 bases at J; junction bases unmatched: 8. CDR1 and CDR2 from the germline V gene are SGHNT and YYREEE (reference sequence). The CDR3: CASSWGTGKNAFF. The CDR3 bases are TGTGCCAGCAGCTGGGGGACAGGGAAGAATGCTTTCTTT.

The CDR3 DNA reads TGTGCTAGTGGTTTAGCCGTCTCTGGAAACACCATATATTTT. Amino acids: CASGLAVSGNTIYF. V and J are TRBV12-5 and TRBJ1-3; D not certain. V shed 3 bases and J shed 0 bases, with 6 bases lying between them. The CDR3 is 14 residues long. Per germline, CDR1 LGHNT and CDR2 FRNRAP.

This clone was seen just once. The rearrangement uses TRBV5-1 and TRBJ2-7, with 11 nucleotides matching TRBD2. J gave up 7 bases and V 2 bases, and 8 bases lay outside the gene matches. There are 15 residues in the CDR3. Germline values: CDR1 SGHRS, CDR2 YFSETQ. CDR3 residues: CASSLKIAGGSEQYF. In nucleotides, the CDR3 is TGCGCCAGCAGCTTAAAGATAGCGGGAGGGTCTGAGCAGTACTTC.

The CDR3 region is CASSITQGSGNEQFF. In nucleotides, the CDR3 is TGTGCCAGCAGCATCACACAGGGGAGTGGCAATGAGCAGTTCTTC. The V and J genes are TRBV7-6 and TRBJ2-1; 7 bases fit TRBD1. The length of the CDR3 is 15 residues. Germline loops: CDR1 SGHVS, CDR2 FNYEAQ. V shed 5 bases, J shed 6 bases, and the junction held 10 bases outside the gene matches.

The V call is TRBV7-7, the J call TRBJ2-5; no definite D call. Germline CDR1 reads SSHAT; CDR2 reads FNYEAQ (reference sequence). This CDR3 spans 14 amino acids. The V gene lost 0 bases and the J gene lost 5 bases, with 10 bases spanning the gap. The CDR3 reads CASSLAGQAETQYF. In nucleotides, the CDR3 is TGTGCCAGCAGCTTAGCTGGCCAGGCGGAGACCCAGTACTTC.

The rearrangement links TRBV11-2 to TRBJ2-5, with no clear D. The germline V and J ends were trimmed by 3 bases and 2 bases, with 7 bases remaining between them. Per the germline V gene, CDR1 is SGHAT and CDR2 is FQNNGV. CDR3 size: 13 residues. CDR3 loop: CASSFAQQETQYF. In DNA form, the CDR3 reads TGTGCCAGCAGCTTCGCACAGCAAGAGACCCAGTACTTC.

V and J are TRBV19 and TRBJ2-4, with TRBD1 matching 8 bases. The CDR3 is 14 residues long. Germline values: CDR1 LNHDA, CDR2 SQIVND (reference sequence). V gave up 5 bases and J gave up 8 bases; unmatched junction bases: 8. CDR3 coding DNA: TGTGCCAGTAGTGGTCGACAGGGGAATCACATTCAGTACTTC. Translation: CASSGRQGNHIQYF.

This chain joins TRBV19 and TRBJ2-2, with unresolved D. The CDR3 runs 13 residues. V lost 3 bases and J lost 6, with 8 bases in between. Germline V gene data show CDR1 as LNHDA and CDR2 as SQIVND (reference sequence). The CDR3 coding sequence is TGTGCCAGTAGTATGAGCAATCCCGGGGAGCTGTTTTTT. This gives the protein CASSMSNPGELFF.

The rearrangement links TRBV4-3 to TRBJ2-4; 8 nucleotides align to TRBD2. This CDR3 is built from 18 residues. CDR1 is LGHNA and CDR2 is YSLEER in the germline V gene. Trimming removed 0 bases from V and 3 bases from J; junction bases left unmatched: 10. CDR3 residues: CASSQDVPGGVGKNIQYF. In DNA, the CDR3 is TGCGCCAGCAGCCAAGATGTGCCGGGAGGGGTTGGCAAAAACATTCAGTACTTC.

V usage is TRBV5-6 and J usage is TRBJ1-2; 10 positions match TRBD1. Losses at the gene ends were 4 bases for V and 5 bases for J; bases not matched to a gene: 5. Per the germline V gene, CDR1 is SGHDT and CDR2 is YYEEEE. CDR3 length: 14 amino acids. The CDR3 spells CASSRDRGEYGYTF. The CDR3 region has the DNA TGTGCCAGCAGCCGGGACAGGGGAGAATATGGCTACACCTTC.

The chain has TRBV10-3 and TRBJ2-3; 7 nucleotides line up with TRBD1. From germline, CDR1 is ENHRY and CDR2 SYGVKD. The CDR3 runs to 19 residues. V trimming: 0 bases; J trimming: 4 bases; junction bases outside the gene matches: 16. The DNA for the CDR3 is TGTGCCATCAGTGAGTCCCGGAGTGCCGGAGACAGGGCTCCAGATACGCAGTATTTT. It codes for CAISESRSAGDRAPDTQYF.

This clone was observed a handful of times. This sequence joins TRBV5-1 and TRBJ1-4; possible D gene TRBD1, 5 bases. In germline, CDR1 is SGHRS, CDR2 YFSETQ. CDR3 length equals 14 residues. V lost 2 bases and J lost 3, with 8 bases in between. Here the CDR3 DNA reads TGCGCCAGCAGCTTCGGGGGGTCTAATGAAAAACTGTTTTTT. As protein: CASSFGGSNEKLFF.

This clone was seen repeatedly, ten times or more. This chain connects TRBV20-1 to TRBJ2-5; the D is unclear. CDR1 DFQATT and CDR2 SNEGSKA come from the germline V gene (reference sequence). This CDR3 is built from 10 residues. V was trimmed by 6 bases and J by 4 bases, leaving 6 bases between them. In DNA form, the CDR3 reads TGCAGTGCATCTGTAGAGACCCAGTACTTC. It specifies CSASVETQYF.

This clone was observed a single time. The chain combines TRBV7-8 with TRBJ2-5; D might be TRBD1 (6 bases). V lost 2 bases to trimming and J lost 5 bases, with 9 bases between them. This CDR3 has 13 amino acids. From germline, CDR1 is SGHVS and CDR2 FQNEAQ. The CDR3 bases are TGTGCCAGCAGCTTAAACAGGGACGAGACCCAGTACTTC. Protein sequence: CASSLNRDETQYF.